This T cell receptor beta chain was observed in a study of T cell responses to AZD1222 COVID-19 vaccine. Measured with immunoSEQ multiplex PCR; TCRdb has only the in-frame clones, and not every one. The repertoire has about 130,000 clones, over 85% of them found once; the top ten carry around 7.1%. Turning to this clone: Its antigen is undetermined.

General study points: Nearly half of unique spike-specific TCRs reportedly avoided B.1.351 and B.1.1.7 mutated regions.

The sample in question was peripheral blood, obtained 28 days after the second AZD1222 dose. This receptor was obtained from an adult who received the AZD1222 COVID-19 vaccine.

The CDR3 DNA is TGTGCCAGCAGCTCCCAACTCAGATATAGCACAGATACGCAGTATTTT. Translated, it gives CASSSQLRYSTDTQYF. V usage is TRBV14 and J usage is TRBJ2-3; D ambiguous. The CDR3 loop spans 16 amino acids. Germline V gene sequence: CDR1 SGHDN, CDR2 FVKESK. V was cut by 5 bases and J by 0 bases, with 15 bases left in between.